The rows below give T cell receptor beta chains drawn from one sample of a study of vaccination and CD4 T cells after COVID-19. TCRdb called the PCR reads again in MiXCR, with one record for every CDR3 protein. The sample shows 20,000 to 30,000 distinct CDR3 sequences, about 60% of them seen only once. The antigens of these receptors remain unknown. The sample comprised CD4+ T cells from blood, cultured in vitro. Receptor source: a human donor who had recovered from COVID-19. The CDR3 runs from the conserved cysteine through the conserved F or W. The D gene is left open where the match is weak. A clone size is listed for some rows: how often the clone was seen (once, few, many), or a class if it is expanded.

clone size: few
D gene: -
J gene: TRBJ1-5
V gene: TRBV20-1
CDR3 protein: CSARNSYSNQPQHF
CDR3 DNA: TGCAGTGCTAGAAACAGTTATAGCAATCAGCCCCAGCATTTT

clone size: -
D gene: -
J gene: TRBJ2-5
V gene: TRBV28
CDR3 protein: CASSRVWGQYF
CDR3 DNA: TGTGCCAGCAGCCGGGTTTGGGGCCAGTACTTC

clone size: -
D gene: -
J gene: TRBJ2-7
V gene: TRBV6-5
CDR3 protein: CASSYSGSRAYEQYF
CDR3 DNA: TGTGCCAGCAGTTACTCAGGGTCTAGAGCCTACGAGCAGTACTTC

clone size: few
D gene: TRBD1
J gene: TRBJ1-3
V gene: TRBV15
CDR3 protein: CATNTGAGNTIYF
CDR3 DNA: TGTGCCACCAACACAGGGGCCGGAAACACCATATATTTT

clone size: -
D gene: -
J gene: TRBJ2-3
V gene: TRBV24-1
CDR3 protein: CATSQPGASTDTQYF
CDR3 DNA: TGTGCCACCAGTCAGCCAGGAGCGAGCACAGATACGCAGTATTTT

clone size: -
D gene: TRBD1
J gene: TRBJ2-1
V gene: TRBV6-2/TRBV6-3
CDR3 protein: CASSRTGSSYNEQFF
CDR3 DNA: TGTGCCAGCAGCCGGACAGGTAGCTCCTACAATGAGCAGTTCTTC

clone size: few
D gene: TRBD1
J gene: TRBJ1-1
V gene: TRBV6-5
CDR3 protein: CASSYSGTGSGNTEAFF
CDR3 DNA: TGTGCCAGCAGTTACTCTGGGACAGGGTCGGGGAACACTGAAGCTTTCTTT

clone size: few
D gene: -
J gene: TRBJ2-5
V gene: TRBV15
CDR3 protein: CATSRDLRETQYF
CDR3 DNA: TGTGCCACCAGCAGAGATCTGAGAGAGACCCAGTACTTC

clone size: once
D gene: TRBD2
J gene: TRBJ2-1
V gene: TRBV10-1
CDR3 protein: CASSEWNSGSSGNEQFF
CDR3 DNA: TGCGCCAGCAGTGAGTGGAATAGCGGGAGTTCGGGCAATGAGCAGTTCTTC

clone size: -
D gene: -
J gene: TRBJ1-5
V gene: TRBV18
CDR3 protein: CASSRNREISNQPQHF
CDR3 DNA: TGTGCCAGCTCACGGAACAGGGAAATTAGCAATCAGCCCCAGCATTTT

clone size: -
D gene: -
J gene: TRBJ1-5
V gene: TRBV2
CDR3 protein: CASSTMGGRQPQHF
CDR3 DNA: TGTGCCAGCAGTACCATGGGGGGCCGCCAGCCCCAGCATTTT

clone size: -
D gene: -
J gene: TRBJ2-1
V gene: TRBV6-1
CDR3 protein: CASTKPGRWGNEQFF
CDR3 DNA: TGTGCCAGCACGAAACCCGGCCGTTGGGGGAATGAGCAGTTCTTC

clone size: -
D gene: -
J gene: TRBJ2-1
V gene: TRBV7-2
CDR3 protein: CASSNRYLGQFF
CDR3 DNA: TGTGCCAGCAGCAACCGCTACCTCGGGCAGTTCTTC

clone size: few
D gene: -
J gene: TRBJ1-1
V gene: TRBV11-2
CDR3 protein: CASSPGHTEAFF
CDR3 DNA: TGTGCCAGCAGTCCGGGGCACACTGAAGCTTTCTTT

clone size: once
D gene: -
J gene: TRBJ2-5
V gene: TRBV7-9
CDR3 protein: CASSDRTETQYF
CDR3 DNA: TGTGCCAGTTCTGACCGGACAGAGACCCAGTACTTC

clone size: -
D gene: -
J gene: TRBJ1-1
V gene: TRBV6-1
CDR3 protein: CASSQTLSEAFF
CDR3 DNA: TGTGCCAGCAGTCAGACACTCTCTGAAGCTTTCTTT

clone size: -
D gene: TRBD1
J gene: TRBJ1-2
V gene: TRBV6-5
CDR3 protein: CASSSTGQGYGYTF
CDR3 DNA: TGTGCCAGCAGTTCAACGGGACAGGGGTATGGCTACACCTTC

clone size: -
D gene: TRBD2
J gene: TRBJ2-1
V gene: TRBV6-1
CDR3 protein: CASSYREGLRSYNEQFF
CDR3 DNA: TGTGCCAGCAGCTATCGGGAGGGCCTTCGCTCCTACAATGAGCAGTTCTTC

clone size: -
D gene: -
J gene: TRBJ1-2
V gene: TRBV14
CDR3 protein: CASSQRPGDYGYTF
CDR3 DNA: TGTGCCAGCAGCCAACGGCCAGGCGACTATGGCTACACCTTC

clone size: -
D gene: -
J gene: TRBJ1-6
V gene: TRBV20-1
CDR3 protein: CSAPGFSSYNSPLHF
CDR3 DNA: TGCAGTGCTCCAGGGTTTAGCTCCTATAATTCACCCCTCCACTTT

clone size: few
D gene: -
J gene: TRBJ2-2
V gene: TRBV5-1
CDR3 protein: CASSSAARPGELFF
CDR3 DNA: TGCGCCAGCAGCTCGGCCGCTAGGCCCGGGGAGCTGTTTTTT

clone size: -
D gene: TRBD2
J gene: TRBJ2-2
V gene: TRBV19
CDR3 protein: CASSPPRLAGVSGELFF
CDR3 DNA: TGTGCCAGTAGTCCCCCTCGACTAGCGGGAGTCTCCGGGGAGCTGTTTTTT

clone size: few
D gene: -
J gene: TRBJ2-5
V gene: TRBV2
CDR3 protein: CASKFPGQTQYF
CDR3 DNA: TGTGCCAGCAAATTCCCGGGACAGACCCAGTACTTC

clone size: few
D gene: TRBD1
J gene: TRBJ1-1
V gene: TRBV20-1
CDR3 protein: CSANPSRTGVRDTEAFF
CDR3 DNA: TGCAGTGCTAATCCCTCCCGGACAGGGGTGAGGGACACTGAAGCTTTCTTT

clone size: -
D gene: -
J gene: TRBJ2-7
V gene: TRBV20-1
CDR3 protein: CSARDLLAPPYEWQYF
CDR3 DNA: TGCAGTGCTAGAGATCTGTTAGCCCCACCTTACGAGTGGCAGTACTTC

clone size: once
D gene: -
J gene: TRBJ1-5
V gene: TRBV30
CDR3 protein: CTWGAGGNQPQHF
CDR3 DNA: TGTACCTGGGGGGCAGGGGGCAATCAGCCCCAGCATTTT

clone size: once
D gene: -
J gene: TRBJ2-7
V gene: TRBV12-3/TRBV12-4
CDR3 protein: CASKWGSASYEQYF
CDR3 DNA: TGTGCCAGCAAATGGGGCTCGGCAAGCTACGAGCAGTACTTC

clone size: -
D gene: -
J gene: TRBJ1-5
V gene: TRBV12-3/TRBV12-4
CDR3 protein: CASSRTGVYQPQHF
CDR3 DNA: TGTGCCAGCAGTCGAACGGGGGTATATCAGCCCCAGCATTTT

clone size: once
D gene: TRBD1
J gene: TRBJ2-7
V gene: TRBV7-6
CDR3 protein: CASSLGTGRYEQYF
CDR3 DNA: TGTGCCAGCAGCCTAGGGACAGGAAGGTACGAGCAGTACTTC

clone size: -
D gene: -
J gene: TRBJ1-1
V gene: TRBV6-5
CDR3 protein: CASSYSGGRVNTEAFF
CDR3 DNA: TGTGCCAGCAGTTACTCGGGGGGCAGGGTGAACACTGAAGCTTTCTTT

clone size: -
D gene: -
J gene: TRBJ1-1
V gene: TRBV28
CDR3 protein: CASRINGGLEAFF
CDR3 DNA: TGTGCCAGCAGAATAAACGGAGGCCTAGAAGCTTTCTTT

clone size: -
D gene: -
J gene: TRBJ2-5
V gene: TRBV7-9
CDR3 protein: CASSSRGGGTAIETQYF
CDR3 DNA: TGTGCCAGCAGCTCACGGGGCGGAGGGACAGCGATTGAGACCCAGTACTTC

clone size: -
D gene: -
J gene: TRBJ2-3
V gene: TRBV7-6
CDR3 protein: CASSTRRSADTQYF
CDR3 DNA: TGTGCCAGCAGCACCCGACGTTCCGCAGATACGCAGTATTTT

clone size: -
D gene: -
J gene: TRBJ1-5
V gene: TRBV28
CDR3 protein: CASSLPGYGQPQHF
CDR3 DNA: TGTGCCAGCAGTTTACCAGGGTATGGTCAGCCCCAGCATTTT

clone size: -
D gene: -
J gene: TRBJ2-3
V gene: TRBV2
CDR3 protein: CASPSDRASTDTQYF
CDR3 DNA: TGTGCCAGCCCCTCTGACCGAGCAAGCACAGATACGCAGTATTTT

clone size: -
D gene: TRBD2
J gene: TRBJ2-2
V gene: TRBV7-2
CDR3 protein: CASSLGLAVYTGELFF
CDR3 DNA: TGTGCCAGCAGCTTAGGACTAGCCGTTTACACCGGGGAGCTGTTTTTT

clone size: -
D gene: TRBD1
J gene: TRBJ1-1
V gene: TRBV28
CDR3 protein: CATITGGAGDTEAFF
CDR3 DNA: TGTGCCACCATTACAGGGGGCGCCGGTGACACTGAAGCTTTCTTT

clone size: few
D gene: -
J gene: TRBJ1-1
V gene: TRBV6-2/TRBV6-3
CDR3 protein: CASSYGLGQGDTEAFF
CDR3 DNA: TGTGCCAGCAGTTATGGGCTTGGGCAGGGCGACACTGAAGCTTTCTTT

clone size: -
D gene: TRBD1
J gene: TRBJ2-7
V gene: TRBV28
CDR3 protein: CATLQGAREQYF
CDR3 DNA: TGTGCCACCCTACAGGGGGCGCGAGAGCAGTACTTC

clone size: -
D gene: TRBD1
J gene: TRBJ1-4
V gene: TRBV28
CDR3 protein: CASSTRDRGSRNEKLFF
CDR3 DNA: TGTGCCAGCAGTACCCGGGACAGGGGGTCCCGCAATGAAAAACTGTTTTTT

clone size: -
D gene: -
J gene: TRBJ2-5
V gene: TRBV28
CDR3 protein: CASSPPSGNTRSQYF
CDR3 DNA: TGTGCCAGCAGCCCCCCCAGCGGAAATACCAGGTCCCAGTACTTC

clone size: -
D gene: -
J gene: TRBJ2-7
V gene: TRBV5-1
CDR3 protein: CASRTHTSSYEQYF
CDR3 DNA: TGCGCCAGTCGCACACACACGAGCTCCTACGAGCAGTACTTC

clone size: -
D gene: -
J gene: TRBJ2-1
V gene: TRBV2
CDR3 protein: CASNSFNEQFF
CDR3 DNA: TGTGCCAGCAATTCGTTCAATGAGCAGTTCTTC

clone size: -
D gene: TRBD1
J gene: TRBJ1-5
V gene: TRBV28
CDR3 protein: CASRTGTGGWQPQHF
CDR3 DNA: TGTGCCAGCAGAACCGGGACAGGGGGTTGGCAGCCCCAGCATTTT

clone size: -
D gene: TRBD1
J gene: TRBJ1-1
V gene: TRBV7-3
CDR3 protein: CASSLSGGGTEAFF
CDR3 DNA: TGTGCCAGCAGCTTATCAGGGGGCGGCACTGAAGCTTTCTTT

clone size: -
D gene: -
J gene: TRBJ1-2
V gene: TRBV7-2
CDR3 protein: CASSLEGQGGYTF
CDR3 DNA: TGTGCCAGCAGCCTCGAAGGGCAGGGTGGCTACACCTTC

clone size: -
D gene: -
J gene: TRBJ2-3
V gene: TRBV20-1
CDR3 protein: CSARRNTDTQYF
CDR3 DNA: TGCAGTGCTAGAAGGAACACAGATACGCAGTATTTT

clone size: few
D gene: -
J gene: TRBJ2-1
V gene: TRBV4-3
CDR3 protein: CASSQDHRYYNEQFF
CDR3 DNA: TGCGCCAGCAGCCAAGATCACAGATACTACAATGAGCAGTTCTTC

clone size: -
D gene: TRBD2
J gene: TRBJ2-5
V gene: TRBV5-1
CDR3 protein: CASSLVAGGAETQYF
CDR3 DNA: TGCGCCAGCAGCTTGGTGGCGGGAGGGGCAGAGACCCAGTACTTC

clone size: -
D gene: -
J gene: TRBJ2-3
V gene: TRBV7-9
CDR3 protein: CASSLRSGEEWGDTQYF
CDR3 DNA: TGTGCCAGCAGCTTACGATCTGGGGAAGAATGGGGAGATACGCAGTATTTT

clone size: -
D gene: TRBD2
J gene: TRBJ2-7
V gene: TRBV12-3/TRBV12-4
CDR3 protein: CASSPPGGAGNYEQYF
CDR3 DNA: TGTGCCAGCAGTCCCCCCGGGGGAGCGGGAAACTACGAGCAGTACTTC

clone size: -
D gene: -
J gene: TRBJ1-3
V gene: TRBV27
CDR3 protein: CASSLTVGNTIYF
CDR3 DNA: TGTGCCAGCAGTTTGACAGTGGGAAACACCATATATTTT